These 20 T cell receptor beta chains were sequenced from one sample in a study of beta chain features in type 1 diabetes. Expressed TCRB transcripts were sequenced after all isolated RNA was converted to cDNA. Assay used: immunoSEQ multiplex PCR; TCRdb lists only in-frame clones, some missing. The repertoire includes approximately 140,000 clones, around 51% of them detected once, and 0.35% to 0.5% sits in the top ten. What was sequenced was Tregs from blood. The source of these receptors is a man aged 18 to 35 in good health.

This clone has more than one count but fewer than ten. The genes are TRBV5-6 and TRBJ1-1; D perhaps matches TRBD1 (5 bases). The CDR3 runs 17 residues. The germline CDR1 and CDR2 sequences are SGHDT and YYEEEE. V lost 4 bases to trimming and J lost 0 bases, with 19 bases between them. The CDR3 region is CASSPKGTILLNTEAFF. The CDR3 DNA reads TGTGCCAGCAGCCCGAAGGGGACTATCCTCCTGAACACTGAAGCTTTCTTT.

The chain employs TRBV7-7 and TRBJ2-5, with D possibly being TRBD2 (6 bases). The ends were cut back, 6 bases at V and 5 bases at J, with 10 bases in the middle. The CDR3 is 12 amino acids. Germline V gene sequence: CDR1 SSHAT, CDR2 FNYEAQ (reference sequence). CDR3 in DNA: TGTGCCAGCAGTCTCAGCGGGGAGACCCAGTACTTC. This gives the protein CASSLSGETQYF.

This rearrangement joins TRBV6-6 to TRBJ2-7; 8 nucleotides line up with TRBD1. CDR1 and CDR2 from the germline V gene are MNHNY and SVGAGI (reference sequence). The ends lost 5 bases at V and 6 bases at J; junction bases unmatched: 9. The CDR3 sequence is 14 residues long. CDR3 DNA: TGTGCCAGCAGTACCGGGACAGGTATGGGCGAGCAGTACTTC. It specifies CASSTGTGMGEQYF.

This chain uses TRBV7-9 with TRBJ2-2, with a possible D match to TRBD2 (6 bases). This CDR3 spans 14 amino acids. Germline CDR1 and CDR2: SEHNR and FQNEAQ (reference sequence). V was shortened by 0 bases and J by 7 bases, with 9 bases between the two germline ends. CDR3 sequence reads: CASSLAFGGGELFF. The CDR3 nucleotides read TGTGCCAGCAGCTTAGCCTTCGGGGGCGGGGAGCTGTTTTTT.

The CDR3, as DNA: TGCAGCCGAACGAACGGGATTGAGCAGTTCTTC. Translation: CSRTNGIEQFF. V is TRBV20-1 and J is TRBJ2-1, with D possibly TRBD2 on 5 matching bases. This CDR3 has 11 amino acids. Germline lookup yields CDR1 DFQATT and CDR2 SNEGSKA (reference sequence).

This clone was observed a single time. J is TRBJ1-2 and V is TRBV7-8; possibly TRBD1 for D (6 bases). CDR1 is SGHVS, CDR2 FQNEAQ, per germline. The CDR3 has 13 residues. V lost 5 bases to trimming and J lost 8 bases, with 15 bases between them. The CDR3 DNA reads as TGTGCCAGCAGCCCCCAGATCAGGGGAGGCTACACCTTC. Encoded protein: CASSPQIRGGYTF.

V gene TRBV29-1 combines with J gene TRBJ2-7; 9 bases map to TRBD2. The CDR3 has 15 amino acids. CDR1 and CDR2 (germline): SQVTM, ANQGSEA. CDR3 DNA: TGCAGAAAGCCGGGGGTAGCGGGGGAATCCTACGAGCAGTACTTC. Its protein product is CRKPGVAGESYEQYF.

V is TRBV2 and J is TRBJ1-2, with 10 bases that match TRBD1. After removal of 3 bases from V and 5 bases from J, the junction contained 6 bases not matched to a gene. Germline loops: CDR1 SNHLY, CDR2 FYNNEI. The CDR3 has 15 amino acids. CDR3 in amino acids: CASSDGTGVWYGYTF. The CDR3 bases are TGTGCCAGCAGTGATGGGACAGGGGTGTGGTATGGCTACACCTTC.

CDR3 protein: CASRQMETQYF. Written as DNA, the CDR3 is TGTGCCAGCCGACAGATGGAGACCCAGTACTTC. This chain connects TRBV6-1 to TRBJ2-5, with D tentatively TRBD1 (5 bases). The CDR3 extends over 11 amino acids. Trimming pared 8 bases from V and 5 bases from J, leaving 9 bases between. Germline assignment: CDR1 MNHNS and CDR2 SASEGT.

Only a few counts were recorded for this clone. The chain combines TRBV7-2 with TRBJ1-5; 10 bases align to TRBD1. This CDR3 has 15 amino acids. V gave up 4 bases and J gave up 2 bases; unmatched junction bases: 2. Germline V gives CDR1 SGHTA, CDR2 FQGNSA. CDR3: CASSSDRGGNQPQHF. In DNA, the CDR3 is TGTGCCAGCAGCTCGGACAGGGGGGGCAATCAGCCCCAGCATTTT.

The rearrangement links TRBV6-1 to TRBJ2-3; 12 nucleotides agree with TRBD2. Germline loops: CDR1 MNHNS, CDR2 SASEGT. With V trimmed by 6 bases and J by 3 bases, 4 bases remained unmatched. This CDR3 comprises 15 residues. The CDR3 here is CASRGGTSGTDTQYF. In nucleotides, the CDR3 is TGTGCCAGCAGAGGCGGGACTAGCGGGACAGATACGCAGTATTTT.

The V and J genes are TRBV11-3 and TRBJ2-3, with 7 bases lining up with TRBD1. V lost 5 bases and J lost 5; bases outside the gene matches: 7. CDR1 and CDR2 from the germline V gene are SGHNT and YENEEA. This CDR3 has 14 residues. The CDR3 reads CASSPRGRRDTQYF. Written as DNA, the CDR3 is TGTGCCAGCAGCCCAAGGGGGCGAAGAGATACGCAGTATTTT.

This clone turned up a few times. The chain has TRBV7-2 and TRBJ2-7; 8 bases agree with TRBD2. Germline CDR1 and CDR2: SGHTA and FQGNSA. Germline trimming cut 3 bases from V and 1 base from J; bases unmatched to any gene: 11. CDR3 length: 17 amino acids. CDR3 sequence reads: CASSLAASGYSSYEQYF. CDR3 in DNA: TGTGCCAGCAGCTTGGCCGCTAGCGGGTATTCGTCCTACGAGCAGTACTTC.

The chain's CDR3 is CASSSVGPGFEPQHF. The CDR3 bases are TGTGCCAGCAGCTCGGTGGGGCCAGGGTTCGAGCCCCAGCATTTT. The gene calls are TRBV7-8 and TRBJ1-5; D is perhaps TRBD1 (5 bases). Germline V CDR1 and CDR2: SGHVS, FQNEAQ. The CDR3 contains 15 residues. Trimming took off 4 bases at V and 8 bases at J, with 18 bases between the two ends.

The genes are TRBV18 and TRBJ1-3, with TRBD1 matching over 9 bases. This CDR3 comprises 16 residues. Per germline, CDR1 KGHSH and CDR2 LQKENI. J lost 0 bases, V lost 5 bases, and 5 bases had no gene match. CDR3 sequence: CASSSTGGFSGNTIYF. The CDR3, as DNA: TGTGCCAGCTCATCAACAGGGGGCTTCTCTGGAAACACCATATATTTT.

The chain employs TRBV2 and TRBJ1-1; D might be TRBD1 (6 bases). Deletions cut 3 bases from V and 4 bases from J, with 12 bases between. The V gene's germline CDR1 is SNHLY and CDR2 FYNNEI. CDR3 length: 14 amino acids. The CDR3 sequence is CASSDHQGGTEAFF. The CDR3 DNA follows: TGTGCCAGCAGTGACCACCAAGGGGGCACTGAAGCTTTCTTT. Full variable domain (remainder filled in from reference TRBV2 and TRBJ1-1): EPEVTQTPSHQVTQMGQEVILRCVPISNHLYFYWYRQILGQKVEFLVSFYNNEISEKSEIFDDQFSVERPDGSNFTLKIRSTKLEDSAMYFCASSDHQGGTEAFFGQGTRLTVV.

This sequence joins TRBV6-6 and TRBJ1-2, with TRBD1 matching 9 bases. In germline, CDR1 is MNHNY, CDR2 SVGAGI (reference sequence). The CDR3 has 13 amino acids. Trimming cost V 2 bases and J 6 bases; bases outside gene matches: 1. The CDR3 reads CASSYDRGNGYTF. The DNA for the CDR3 is TGTGCCAGCAGTTACGACAGGGGGAATGGCTACACCTTC.

Only a few counts were recorded for this clone. The J gene is TRBJ2-5, the V gene TRBV10-3, with 11 bases fitting TRBD1. Germline assignment: CDR1 ENHRY and CDR2 SYGVKD. This CDR3 is built from 17 residues. Trimming took 4 bases from V and 4 from J; bases not matched to a gene: 11. The CDR3 DNA reads as TGTGCCATCAGTGCCTCCGCCGGGACAGGGGGAGGAGAGACCCAGTACTTC. The encoded protein is CAISASAGTGGGETQYF.

The genes are TRBV6-1 and TRBJ1-2; TRBD1 matches at 10 bases. J lost 7 bases, V lost 4 bases, and 3 bases had no gene match. The germline V gene encodes CDR1 MNHNS and CDR2 SASEGT. CDR3 length: 13 amino acids. The CDR3 loop is CASSGQGAAGYTF. The CDR3 DNA follows: TGTGCCAGCAGTGGACAGGGGGCTGCTGGCTACACCTTC.

The DNA of the CDR3 is TGTGCCAGCTCACCCGGGACAGGGGCTAACTATGGCTACACCTTC. Translated, it gives CASSPGTGANYGYTF. The rearrangement uses TRBV18 and TRBJ1-2; 10 positions match TRBD1. This CDR3 contains 15 residues. Unmatched junction bases numbered 1, after V lost 3 bases and J lost 0 bases. Germline CDR1 and CDR2: KGHSH and LQKENI.